The rows below give T cell receptor beta chains drawn from one sample of a study of vaccination and CD4 T cells after COVID-19. One entry per CDR3 protein results from TCRdb running MiXCR on the PCR reads. The sample lists about 19,000 distinct CDR3 sequences, roughly three fifths occurring once. Their antigen targets remain unknown. The sample was CD4+ T cells from blood, cultured in vitro. The source is a human donor who had recovered from COVID-19. CDR3s include the opening cysteine and the closing phenylalanine or tryptophan.

j_call: TRBJ2-7; v_call: TRBV25-1; cdr3_aa: CAILTPDSYYEQYF
j_call: TRBJ1-3; v_call: TRBV20-1; cdr3_aa: CSARGFGIRSSGNTIYF
j_call: TRBJ1-2; v_call: TRBV30; cdr3_aa: CAWRVRGPWGGRGYTF
j_call: TRBJ1-5; v_call: TRBV9; cdr3_aa: CARSRDAQHF
j_call: TRBJ1-1; v_call: TRBV10-3; cdr3_aa: CAISPRGGRLDTEAFF
j_call: TRBJ2-7; v_call: TRBV4-1; cdr3_aa: CASSRDGQTYEQYF
j_call: TRBJ1-1; v_call: TRBV10-3; cdr3_aa: CAISGDRAGVTEAFF
j_call: TRBJ2-3; v_call: TRBV5-1; cdr3_aa: CASTPSGESTDTQYF
j_call: TRBJ2-1; v_call: TRBV6-1; cdr3_aa: CASSLTSGRNEQFF
j_call: TRBJ2-2; v_call: TRBV7-2; cdr3_aa: CASSLGTGAYTGELFF
j_call: TRBJ1-2; v_call: TRBV10-3; cdr3_aa: CAISEPGTANYGYTF
j_call: TRBJ1-6; v_call: TRBV7-8; cdr3_aa: CASSSGTFRYNSPLHF
j_call: TRBJ2-5; v_call: TRBV12-5; cdr3_aa: CASGPGGGQETQYF
j_call: TRBJ2-7; v_call: TRBV20-1; cdr3_aa: CSARDAGPGARPYEQYF
j_call: TRBJ1-5; v_call: TRBV30; cdr3_aa: CAWSTGPQGPQHF
j_call: TRBJ1-2; v_call: TRBV20-1; cdr3_aa: CSATEDGTGGYTF
j_call: TRBJ1-1; v_call: TRBV30; cdr3_aa: CAWSVRGDWTEAFF
j_call: TRBJ2-3; v_call: TRBV7-9; cdr3_aa: CASSYMGQGTDTQYF
j_call: TRBJ1-1; v_call: TRBV7-8; cdr3_aa: CASSFGENTEAFF
j_call: TRBJ1-2; v_call: TRBV27; cdr3_aa: CASRTRMRSPYGYTF
j_call: TRBJ2-3; v_call: TRBV5-6; cdr3_aa: CASSSVWREKDTDTQYF
j_call: TRBJ1-2; v_call: TRBV5-5; cdr3_aa: CASSLDTWGYTF
j_call: TRBJ1-5; v_call: TRBV18; cdr3_aa: CASSPSGQGQPQHF